This is a list of T cell receptor beta chains from one sample in a study of CD8+CD57+ T cells in acquired aplastic anemia. One entry per CDR3 protein results from TCRdb running MiXCR on the reads. The sample includes 150,000 or so distinct CDR3 sequences, roughly 43% seen only once; the top ten take under 1.2%. The sequenced material came from sorted CD4+, CD8+, or CD8+CD57+ T cells (not recorded which) from PBMCs. These receptors all come from a human donor with aplastic anemia. Both conserved end residues are part of each CDR3. A D gene is named only where the DNA matches it firmly. Size is stated for part of the rows, as once, few or many counts, or as a class when the clone is expanded.

j_gene: TRBJ2-5
abundance: many
d_gene: NA
v_gene: TRBV6-5
CDR3aa: CASSRRDTQETQYF
CDR3nt: TGTGCCAGCAGCCGACGGGACACACAAGAGACCCAGTACTTC

j_gene: TRBJ2-3
abundance: NA
d_gene: NA
v_gene: TRBV10-3
CDR3aa: CAICEVGAGPDTQYF
CDR3nt: TGTGCCATCTGTGAGGTTGGGGCAGGGCCAGATACGCAGTATTTT

j_gene: TRBJ2-1
abundance: few
d_gene: NA
v_gene: TRBV4-2
CDR3aa: CASSPPMGSYNEQFF
CDR3nt: TGTGCCAGCAGCCCCCCTATGGGGAGCTACAATGAGCAGTTCTTC

j_gene: TRBJ2-1
abundance: few
d_gene: NA
v_gene: TRBV24-1
CDR3aa: CATSDALRNEQFF
CDR3nt: TGTGCCACCAGTGACGCCCTGAGGAATGAGCAGTTCTTC

j_gene: TRBJ2-3
abundance: many
d_gene: NA
v_gene: TRBV12-3/TRBV12-4
CDR3aa: CASSQPGSRADTQYF
CDR3nt: TGTGCCAGCAGCCAACCCGGGTCCCGTGCGGATACGCAGTATTTT

j_gene: TRBJ2-6
abundance: NA
d_gene: TRBD2
v_gene: TRBV19
CDR3aa: CASSLAGGPYVLTF
CDR3nt: TGTGCCAGTAGCCTAGCGGGGGGGCCCTACGTCCTGACTTTC

j_gene: TRBJ1-4
abundance: many
d_gene: NA
v_gene: TRBV5-1
CDR3aa: CASSLIGTPNEKLFF
CDR3nt: TGCGCCAGCAGCTTGATTGGGACGCCGAATGAAAAACTGTTTTTT

j_gene: TRBJ2-7
abundance: NA
d_gene: NA
v_gene: TRBV10-3
CDR3aa: CATSGLGFGEQYF
CDR3nt: TGCGCCACCTCCGGACTGGGCTTTGGCGAGCAGTACTTC

j_gene: TRBJ1-2
abundance: NA
d_gene: TRBD1
v_gene: TRBV15
CDR3aa: CATISTGNFYGYTF
CDR3nt: TGTGCCACCATTTCGACAGGGAACTTCTATGGCTACACCTTC

j_gene: TRBJ2-5
abundance: NA
d_gene: TRBD1
v_gene: TRBV5-1
CDR3aa: CASQRTPDRAGETQYF
CDR3nt: TGCGCCAGCCAGCGAACCCCGGACAGGGCCGGAGAGACCCAGTACTTC

j_gene: TRBJ2-5
abundance: NA
d_gene: NA
v_gene: TRBV2
CDR3aa: CASSGPGRDETQYF
CDR3nt: TGTGCCAGCAGCGGGCCGGGACGGGATGAGACCCAGTACTTC

j_gene: TRBJ1-2
abundance: NA
d_gene: NA
v_gene: TRBV29-1
CDR3aa: CSVGNLNEGYTF
CDR3nt: TGCAGCGTTGGGAACCTCAATGAGGGCTACACCTTC

j_gene: TRBJ2-7
abundance: many
d_gene: NA
v_gene: TRBV2
CDR3aa: CASLPGHAYEQYF
CDR3nt: TGTGCCAGCTTACCGGGACACGCCTACGAGCAGTACTTC

j_gene: TRBJ2-1
abundance: once
d_gene: TRBD2
v_gene: TRBV24-1
CDR3aa: CATLGLAGNEQFF
CDR3nt: TGTGCCACTCTGGGACTAGCGGGGAATGAGCAGTTCTTC

j_gene: TRBJ1-2
abundance: NA
d_gene: NA
v_gene: TRBV7-9
CDR3aa: CASSLPGDTF
CDR3nt: TGTGCCAGCAGCCTCCCTGGTGACACCTTC

j_gene: TRBJ2-7
abundance: many
d_gene: TRBD2
v_gene: TRBV5-1
CDR3aa: CASSTGTSGGLEQYF
CDR3nt: TGCGCCAGCAGCACCGGGACTAGCGGGGGACTCGAGCAGTACTTC

j_gene: TRBJ2-1
abundance: NA
d_gene: NA
v_gene: TRBV7-2
CDR3aa: CASSPDLAEQFF
CDR3nt: TGTGCCAGCAGCCCGGACTTGGCTGAGCAGTTCTTC

j_gene: TRBJ1-6
abundance: NA
d_gene: NA
v_gene: TRBV11-2
CDR3aa: CASSLGSSSAYNSPLHF
CDR3nt: TGTGCCAGCAGCTTAGGATCTTCGAGTGCCTATAATTCACCCCTCCACTTT

j_gene: TRBJ1-1
abundance: few
d_gene: TRBD1
v_gene: TRBV7-9
CDR3aa: CATQGDTEAFF
CDR3nt: TGTGCCACACAGGGGGACACTGAAGCTTTCTTT

j_gene: TRBJ1-1
abundance: many
d_gene: TRBD1
v_gene: TRBV12-3/TRBV12-4
CDR3aa: CASSPGQANTEAFF
CDR3nt: TGTGCCAGCAGCCCCGGACAGGCGAACACTGAAGCTTTCTTT

j_gene: TRBJ2-5
abundance: NA
d_gene: NA
v_gene: TRBV20-1
CDR3aa: CSARPGTSQETQYF
CDR3nt: TGCAGTGCTAGACCCGGGACTTCCCAAGAGACCCAGTACTTC

j_gene: TRBJ1-5
abundance: NA
d_gene: NA
v_gene: TRBV15
CDR3aa: CATSSLLSGSNQPQHF
CDR3nt: TGTGCCACCAGCAGCTTGTTGTCGGGGAGCAATCAGCCCCAGCATTTT

j_gene: TRBJ1-2
abundance: few
d_gene: NA
v_gene: TRBV29-1
CDR3aa: CSVRGEWYGYTF
CDR3nt: TGCAGCGTTAGGGGGGAGTGGTATGGCTACACCTTC

j_gene: TRBJ1-1
abundance: many
d_gene: NA
v_gene: TRBV20-1
CDR3aa: CSSAQRMGTEAFF
CDR3nt: TGCAGCTCGGCCCAGCGCATGGGCACTGAAGCTTTCTTT

j_gene: TRBJ2-1
abundance: many
d_gene: TRBD1
v_gene: TRBV19
CDR3aa: CAISTGEIHEQFF
CDR3nt: TGTGCCATCTCGACAGGGGAGATACATGAGCAGTTCTTC

j_gene: TRBJ2-1
abundance: many
d_gene: TRBD1
v_gene: TRBV29-1
CDR3aa: CSSRPGTGVYNEQFF
CDR3nt: TGCAGCTCTCGTCCCGGGACAGGGGTATACAATGAGCAGTTCTTC

j_gene: TRBJ1-6
abundance: many
d_gene: NA
v_gene: TRBV11-2
CDR3aa: CASSLDSPLHF
CDR3nt: TGTGCCAGCAGCTTGGATTCACCCCTCCACTTT

j_gene: TRBJ1-2
abundance: NA
d_gene: NA
v_gene: TRBV10-3
CDR3aa: CASSLSPRARGYTF
CDR3nt: TGTGCCAGCAGTCTATCCCCTCGGGCCAGGGGCTACACCTTC

j_gene: TRBJ1-3
abundance: NA
d_gene: NA
v_gene: TRBV7-9
CDR3aa: CASSRDLSGNTIYF
CDR3nt: TGTGCCAGCAGCCGGGACCTTTCTGGAAACACCATATATTTT

j_gene: TRBJ2-7
abundance: many
d_gene: TRBD1
v_gene: TRBV5-5
CDR3aa: CASSLDRGYEQYF
CDR3nt: TGTGCCAGCAGCTTGGACAGGGGTTACGAGCAGTACTTC

j_gene: TRBJ2-2
abundance: few
d_gene: TRBD2
v_gene: TRBV6-5
CDR3aa: CASSSRGGLTGELFF
CDR3nt: TGTGCCAGCAGTTCCCGGGGGGGCCTCACCGGGGAGCTGTTTTTT

j_gene: TRBJ2-3
abundance: many
d_gene: NA
v_gene: TRBV29-1
CDR3aa: CSVEGRRDTDTQYF
CDR3nt: TGCAGCGTTGAGGGGCGGAGGGACACAGATACGCAGTATTTT

j_gene: TRBJ2-1
abundance: NA
d_gene: TRBD2
v_gene: TRBV5-4
CDR3aa: CASTGGTSLYNEQFF
CDR3nt: TGTGCCAGCACCGGGGGGACTAGCCTCTACAATGAGCAGTTCTTC

j_gene: TRBJ2-3
abundance: NA
d_gene: TRBD1
v_gene: TRBV3-1
CDR3aa: CASSPYHVWDRETDTQYF
CDR3nt: TGTGCCAGCAGCCCGTACCACGTGTGGGACAGGGAGACAGATACGCAGTATTTT

j_gene: TRBJ2-3
abundance: NA
d_gene: NA
v_gene: TRBV20-1
CDR3aa: CSAREAPVVVIDTQYF
CDR3nt: TGCAGTGCTAGAGAGGCCCCTGTGGTAGTTATAGATACGCAGTATTTT

j_gene: TRBJ2-2
abundance: NA
d_gene: NA
v_gene: TRBV7-3
CDR3aa: CANSATRTGELFF
CDR3nt: TGTGCCAACAGCGCTACTAGAACCGGGGAGCTGTTTTTT

j_gene: TRBJ2-1
abundance: many
d_gene: TRBD1
v_gene: TRBV20-1
CDR3aa: CSVKQGAAYNEQFF
CDR3nt: TGCAGTGTAAAGCAGGGGGCTGCCTACAATGAGCAGTTCTTC

j_gene: TRBJ2-7
abundance: NA
d_gene: NA
v_gene: TRBV29-1
CDR3aa: CSVRNTGSYEQYF
CDR3nt: TGCAGCGTTCGAAATACGGGCTCCTACGAGCAGTACTTC

j_gene: TRBJ1-1
abundance: many
d_gene: NA
v_gene: TRBV19
CDR3aa: CASSLLAANTEAFF
CDR3nt: TGTGCCAGTAGTCTTCTCGCAGCGAACACTGAAGCTTTCTTT

j_gene: TRBJ1-6
abundance: NA
d_gene: NA
v_gene: TRBV11-1
CDR3aa: CASSSDRLSSYNSPLHF
CDR3nt: TGTGCCAGCAGCTCAGACCGCCTCAGCTCCTATAATTCACCCCTCCACTTT

j_gene: TRBJ2-1
abundance: many
d_gene: NA
v_gene: TRBV5-8
CDR3aa: CASSLGQYYNEQFF
CDR3nt: TGTGCCAGCAGCTTGGGGCAGTACTACAATGAGCAGTTCTTC

j_gene: TRBJ2-4
abundance: NA
d_gene: NA
v_gene: TRBV10-3
CDR3aa: CAISDQVASAKNIQYF
CDR3nt: TGTGCCATCAGTGATCAGGTAGCGTCGGCCAAAAACATTCAGTACTTC

j_gene: TRBJ2-1
abundance: NA
d_gene: NA
v_gene: TRBV29-1
CDR3aa: CSSRQEYNEQFF
CDR3nt: TGCAGCTCCCGCCAGGAGTACAATGAGCAGTTCTTC

j_gene: TRBJ1-2
abundance: many
d_gene: NA
v_gene: TRBV12-3/TRBV12-4
CDR3aa: CASSLSTAGGYTF
CDR3nt: TGTGCCAGCAGTTTATCTACAGCGGGGGGCTACACCTTC

j_gene: TRBJ2-1
abundance: NA
d_gene: TRBD2
v_gene: TRBV20-1
CDR3aa: CSAREREVFF
CDR3nt: TGCAGTGCTAGAGAGCGGGAGGTGTTCTTC

j_gene: TRBJ2-5
abundance: NA
d_gene: TRBD2
v_gene: TRBV9
CDR3aa: CAIGGGNQETQYF
CDR3nt: TGTGCTATCGGCGGGGGGAACCAAGAGACCCAGTACTTC

j_gene: TRBJ2-7
abundance: NA
d_gene: TRBD2
v_gene: TRBV10-3
CDR3aa: CAISATSGENEQYF
CDR3nt: TGTGCCATCAGTGCCACTAGCGGGGAGAACGAGCAGTACTTC

j_gene: TRBJ1-4
abundance: NA
d_gene: TRBD1
v_gene: TRBV25-1
CDR3aa: CASSEGTGGLANEKLFF
CDR3nt: TGTGCCAGCAGTGAAGGGACAGGGGGATTAGCTAATGAAAAACTGTTTTTT

j_gene: TRBJ2-1
abundance: NA
d_gene: NA
v_gene: TRBV6-2/TRBV6-3
CDR3aa: CASRPGAVEQFF
CDR3nt: TGTGCCAGCAGGCCGGGGGCGGTAGAGCAGTTCTTC

j_gene: TRBJ1-5
abundance: many
d_gene: NA
v_gene: TRBV24-1
CDR3aa: CATSRAAYNQPQHF
CDR3nt: TGTGCCACCAGTAGGGCAGCCTACAATCAGCCCCAGCATTTT

j_gene: TRBJ2-7
abundance: NA
d_gene: NA
v_gene: TRBV2
CDR3aa: CASSEARLQGEGEQYF
CDR3nt: TGTGCCAGCAGTGAAGCGCGTCTGCAGGGAGAGGGCGAGCAGTACTTC